These 22 T cell receptor beta chains share one sample of origin, sequenced in a study of blood T cells in healthy people across ages. Together with a sample-barcoded 5' primer, a J-beta primer mix was included in a second PCR lasting about 6 to 11 cycles. TCRdb reprocessed the 5' RACE reads with MiXCR, giving one entry per CDR3 protein. The table records about 380,000 distinct CDR3 sequences, roughly half of them present only once. Sequencing was performed on blood. Receptor source: a man aged 55-75 years in good health.

In its sample, this clonotype was seen a few times. The rearrangement joins TRBV5-1 to TRBJ2-3, with 7 bases matching TRBD1. V was clipped by 4 bases and J by 5 bases; unmatched bases: 13. In germline, CDR1 is SGHRS, CDR2 YFSETQ. This CDR3 spans 16 amino acids. For the CDR3, the DNA is TGCGCCAGCAGCCCCCCGACAGGGATCGTTGGAGATACGCAGTATTTT. Protein sequence: CASSPPTGIVGDTQYF. The full variable domain, with the rest looked up from reference TRBV5-1 and TRBJ2-3, is KAGVTQTPRYLIKTRGQQVTLSCSPISGHRSVSWYQQTPGQGLQFLFEYFSETQRNKGNFPGRFSGRQFSNSRSEMNVSTLELGDSALYLCASSPPTGIVGDTQYFGPGTRLTVL.

This clonotype was recorded many times. The chain employs TRBV18 and TRBJ2-1; 9 bases line up with TRBD1. V lost 6 bases to trimming and J lost 4 bases; unmatched junction nucleotides: 7. Germline CDR1 is KGHSH and CDR2 is LQKENI. CDR3 size: 15 residues. CDR3 residues: CASSPSGTGYNEQFF. The CDR3, as DNA: TGTGCCAGCTCCCCATCCGGGACAGGGTACAATGAGCAGTTCTTC.

V usage is TRBV10-3 and J usage is TRBJ2-5, with unresolved D. The DNA matches TRBJ2-7 better at its end, which makes the J call doubtful. The CDR3 loop spans 14 amino acids. CDR1 and CDR2 (germline): ENHRY, SYGVKD. This CDR3 is CAIRSDSPNSEQYF. CDR3 DNA sequence: TGTGCCATCCGGTCCGATTCCCCCAACTCCGAGCAGTACTTC.

As DNA, the CDR3 is TGTGCCAGTAGTCCCCGGGACAGGGGATTCTACGAGCAGTACTTC. Its translation: CASSPRDRGFYEQYF. The V and J genes are TRBV19 and TRBJ2-7; TRBD1 matches 10 bases. The J segment lost 3 bases and the V segment lost 5 bases, leaving 7 bases of the junction unmatched. Germline lookup yields CDR1 LNHDA and CDR2 SQIVND (reference sequence). The CDR3 loop spans 15 amino acids.

This chain connects TRBV6-1 to TRBJ1-1; TRBD1 matches at 9 bases. The CDR3 contains 14 residues. J was trimmed by 4 bases and V by 8 bases; bases with no gene match: 8. The germline CDR1 and CDR2 sequences are MNHNS and SASEGT. CDR3 in DNA: TGTGCCAGCTTGGACAGGGGATTGGGCACTGAAGCTTTCTTT. This encodes CASLDRGLGTEAFF.

The CDR3 loop reads CASSSQGAGDTQYF. CDR3 nucleotides: TGTGCCAGCAGCTCACAGGGGGCGGGAGATACGCAGTATTTT. The V and J genes are TRBV11-2 and TRBJ2-3, with TRBD1 matching over 9 bases. In germline, CDR1 is SGHAT, CDR2 FQNNGV. V dropped 4 bases and J dropped 5; count of bases not matched to a gene: 4. The CDR3 contains 14 residues.

This clonotype was seen only a few times. The chain combines TRBV18 with TRBJ2-3; 11 bases match TRBD2. This CDR3 has 15 amino acids. From germline, CDR1 is KGHSH and CDR2 LQKENI. V lost 6 bases, J lost 2 bases, and 4 bases stayed unmatched. The chain's CDR3 is CASSGTSGNTDTQYF. The CDR3 bases are TGTGCCAGCTCCGGGACTAGCGGTAACACAGATACGCAGTATTTT.

This clonotype was detected a few times. The genes are TRBV6-5 and TRBJ2-5, with 7 bases aligning to TRBD2. In germline, CDR1 is MNHEY, CDR2 SVGAGI. J gave up 3 bases and V 6 bases, and 10 bases lay outside the gene matches. This CDR3 spans 15 amino acids. CDR3 sequence reads: CASRRTSLGEETQYF. The CDR3, as DNA: TGTGCCAGCAGAAGGACTAGTCTGGGAGAAGAGACCCAGTACTTC.

This clonotype was detected many times. The chain has TRBV18 and TRBJ2-1; 11 bases map to TRBD2. The CDR3 loop spans 14 amino acids. The germline V gene has CDR1 KGHSH and CDR2 LQKENI. Trimming removed 3 bases from V and 5 bases from J; junction bases left unmatched: 0. The CDR3 DNA is TGTGCCAGCTCACCGGGACTAGCGGACAATGAGCAGTTCTTC. It yields the protein CASSPGLADNEQFF.

This chain links TRBV29-1 with TRBJ1-5, with D possibly being TRBD1 (5 bases). The germline V gene has CDR1 SQVTM and CDR2 ANQGSEA. Trimming shortened V by 5 bases and J by 1 base, and 9 bases separated the two germline ends. This CDR3 spans 13 amino acids. CDR3: CSVRTSSNQPQHF. The CDR3, as DNA: TGCAGCGTTCGGACAAGCAGCAATCAGCCCCAGCATTTT. Full variable domain (outside the CDR3, taken from reference TRBV29-1 and TRBJ1-5): SAVISQKPSRDICQRGTSLTIQCQVDSQVTMMFWYRQQPGQSLTLIATANQGSEATYESGFVIDKFPISRPNLTFSTLTVSNMSPEDSSIYLCSVRTSSNQPQHFGDGTRLSIL.

This clonotype occurred a few times. The chain carries TRBV30 and TRBJ2-3, with TRBD2 as a possible D gene (5 bases). The CDR3 has 14 residues. The germline V gene encodes CDR1 GTSNPN and CDR2 SVGIG (reference sequence). Trimming left V 3 bases short and J 1 base short, with 11 bases between. CDR3 nucleotide sequence: TGTGCCTGGAGCAAACCCGGGGGCACAGATACGCAGTATTTT. It translates to CAWSKPGGTDTQYF. Together with reference TRBV30 and TRBJ2-3, the CDR3 gives the full variable domain: SQTIHQWPATLVQPVGSPLSLECTVEGTSNPNLYWYRQAAGRGLQLLFYSVGIGQISSEVPQNLSASRPQDRQFILSSKKLLLSDSGFYLCAWSKPGGTDTQYFGPGTRLTVL.

The rearrangement links TRBV28 to TRBJ2-3; 11 positions agree with TRBD1. This CDR3 spans 16 amino acids. In germline, CDR1 is MDHEN, CDR2 SYDVKM. V dropped 6 bases and J dropped 1; count of bases not matched to a gene: 6. The CDR3 nucleotides read TGTGCCAGCAGCAGGACAGGGGGCGGTCGCACAGATACGCAGTATTTT. Its translation is CASSRTGGGRTDTQYF.

This clonotype was picked up a small number of times. The chain couples TRBV20-1 to TRBJ2-1; D possibly corresponds to TRBD2 (7 bases). Looked up from germline, CDR1 is DFQATT and CDR2 is SNEGSKA (reference sequence). Between the trimmed V and J ends, which lost 6 bases and 6 bases, there was a span of 15 bases. This CDR3 is built from 13 residues. The CDR3 sequence: CSAKGGRANEQFF. The CDR3 nucleotides are TGCAGTGCAAAAGGGGGGAGGGCCAATGAGCAGTTCTTC.

V usage is TRBV5-8 and J usage is TRBJ2-3, with 8 bases lining up with TRBD2. The CDR3 sequence is 15 residues long. V shed 2 bases and J 4 bases; nucleotides not matched to a gene: 6. CDR1 and CDR2 (germline): SGHTS, YDEGEE. The CDR3 nucleotides are TGTGCCAGCAGCTTAGCGGGAGTCCCCCCAGATACGCAGTATTTT. This encodes CASSLAGVPPDTQYF.

The chain uses TRBV19 and TRBJ2-3, with D perhaps matching TRBD2 (5 bases). There are 14 residues in the CDR3. V lost 6 bases and J 0 bases, leaving 10 bases between the germline ends. The V gene's germline CDR1 is LNHDA and CDR2 SQIVND (reference sequence). CDR3 amino acids: CASSRTYSTDTQYF. Here the CDR3 DNA reads TGTGCCAGTAGCAGGACTTACAGCACAGATACGCAGTATTTT.

The CDR3 DNA is TGTGCCAGCAGCGTAGCTTCGTCGCTTACCACAGATACGCAGTATTTT. Its translation: CASSVASSLTTDTQYF. This rearrangement joins TRBV9 to TRBJ2-3, with D unresolved. The CDR3 totals 16 residues. Germline V CDR1 and CDR2: SGDLS, YYNGEE. The ends were cut back, 0 bases at V and 2 bases at J, with 13 bases in the middle. The full variable domain, completed using reference TRBV9 and TRBJ2-3, is DSGVTQTPKHLITATGQRVTLRCSPRSGDLSVYWYQQSLDQGLQFLIQYYNGEERAKGNILERFSAQQFPDLHSELNLSSLELGDSALYFCASSVASSLTTDTQYFGPGTRLTVL.

The chain employs TRBV28 and TRBJ2-7; possibly TRBD1 for D (6 bases). The CDR3 is 15 amino acids. CDR1 and CDR2 (germline): MDHEN, SYDVKM. V gave up 7 bases and J gave up 0 bases, with 16 bases separating them. CDR3 in DNA: TGTGCCAGCAACCCCGGGACACGGATCTCCTACGAGCAGTACTTC. Residues: CASNPGTRISYEQYF.

The chain uses TRBV7-8 and TRBJ2-2; a weak D match, TRBD2 (7 bases). The length of the CDR3 is 16 residues. The germline V gene has CDR1 SGHVS and CDR2 FQNEAQ. Trimming took off 2 bases at V and 6 bases at J, with 16 bases between the two ends. The DNA for the CDR3 is TGTGCCAGCAGCTTACCCCGCGGCGGGGGCCCCGGGGAGCTGTTTTTT. This translates into CASSLPRGGGPGELFF. Filled out from reference TRBV7-8 and TRBJ2-2, the complete variable domain reads GAGVSQSPRYKVAKRGQDVALRCDPISGHVSLFWYQQALGQGPEFLTYFQNEAQLDKSGLPSDRFFAERPEGSVSTLKIQRTQQEDSAVYLCASSLPRGGGPGELFFGEGSRLTVL.

This clonotype turned up a few times. The genes are TRBV5-1 and TRBJ2-3, with 12 nucleotides matching TRBD2. Germline V gene sequence: CDR1 SGHRS, CDR2 YFSETQ. The CDR3 has 17 residues. V was pared by 0 bases and J by 5 bases, with 7 bases of the junction left unmatched. This chain's CDR3 is CASSLAGLAGSRDTQYF. CDR3 nucleotide sequence: TGCGCCAGCAGCTTGGCCGGACTAGCGGGATCAAGAGATACGCAGTATTTT.

This clonotype was picked up a small number of times. The chain employs TRBV4-1 and TRBJ1-2, with a tentative D call TRBD1 (6 bases). The length of the CDR3 is 14 residues. V was shortened by 0 bases and J by 7 bases, with 12 bases between the two germline ends. Germline values: CDR1 MGHRA, CDR2 YSYEKL. DNA of the CDR3: TGCGCCAGCAGCCAAGATACAGGGTTGGTTGGCTACACCTTC. It yields the protein CASSQDTGLVGYTF.

Of note for this clonotype: A much larger clone is a single base away; this may be a read error. The gene calls are TRBV12-3 or TRBV12-4 and TRBJ2-7; 8 bases are shared with TRBD2. The CDR3 is 14 amino acids. Trimming removed 8 bases from V and 7 bases from J; junction bases left unmatched: 13. The CDR3 DNA is TGTGCCAGCCGGGACGGGGGGGTCTACAATGAGCAGTACTTC. Its protein product is CASRDGGVYNEQYF.

The chain is built from TRBV27 and TRBJ1-1, with D perhaps matching TRBD1 (6 bases). The CDR3 totals 13 residues. The ends were cut back, 2 bases at V and 3 bases at J, with 7 bases in the middle. Germline assignment: CDR1 MNHEY and CDR2 SMNVEV (reference sequence). Here the CDR3 reads CASSLKGDTEAFF. CDR3 coding DNA: TGTGCCAGCAGTTTAAAGGGGGACACTGAAGCTTTCTTT.